Listed here are 29 T cell receptor beta chains from one sample, sequenced in a study of T cell repertoires and HLA-DP antigens. The table came from immunoSEQ multiplex PCR; TCRdb's copy has only in-frame clones and leaves some out. The sample contains about 73,000 clones, about 80% of which appear only once. No antigen has been assigned to these receptors. Sample: CD4+ T cells from PBMCs. These TCRs come from a man between 60 and 70 years old in good health and CMV-seronegative.

This clone has just one count. This chain connects TRBV4-3 to TRBJ2-4; either TRBD1 or TRBD2 may fit D (5 bases each). Trimming shortened V by 0 bases and J by 7 bases, and 7 bases separated the two germline ends. The CDR3 runs 13 residues. CDR1 and CDR2 (germline): LGHNA, YSLEER. CDR3 residues: CASSQEWGNIQYF. The CDR3 region has the DNA TGCGCCAGCAGCCAAGAATGGGGGAACATTCAGTACTTC.

The chain joins TRBV5-8 to TRBJ2-1; D may be TRBD2 (5 bases). With 5 bases removed from V and 0 bases from J, the gap between germline ends came to 15 bases. This CDR3 comprises 16 residues. Germline lookup yields CDR1 SGHTS and CDR2 YDEGEE. This CDR3 reads CASSPRGSSSYNEQFF. DNA of the CDR3: TGTGCCAGCAGTCCACGCGGGTCAAGCTCCTACAATGAGCAGTTCTTC.

V gene TRBV14 combines with J gene TRBJ2-3; unclear D gene. Germline V CDR1 and CDR2: SGHDN, FVKESK. V gave up 0 bases and J gave up 4 bases, with 8 bases separating them. This CDR3 region has 14 residues. CDR3 DNA: TGTGCCAGCAGCCAAGATCCATTGGCAGATACGCAGTATTTT. Residues: CASSQDPLADTQYF.

This clone has only a few counts. This chain connects TRBV7-9 to TRBJ2-5; D is unclear. The CDR3 has 14 amino acids. The germline V gene has CDR1 SEHNR and CDR2 FQNEAQ (reference sequence). V was pared by 5 bases and J by 5 bases, with 15 bases between. Here the CDR3 reads CASSISSVTETQYF. CDR3 bases: TGTGCCAGCAGCATCTCCTCGGTCACCGAGACCCAGTACTTC.

This clone appeared a single time. J is TRBJ1-5 and V is TRBV18; D unclear. Germline values: CDR1 KGHSH, CDR2 LQKENI. The CDR3 runs 14 residues. Between the trimmed V and J ends, which lost 3 bases and 7 bases, there was a span of 13 bases. The CDR3 protein is CASSPSDGSQPQHF. The CDR3 DNA reads TGTGCCAGCTCACCTTCCGACGGATCGCAGCCCCAGCATTTT.

This clone was counted a few times. The chain links TRBV7-9 to TRBJ1-2, with TRBD1 as a possible D gene (5 bases). The V end was cut by 1 base, the J end by 3 bases, with 9 bases between. From germline, CDR1 is SEHNR and CDR2 FQNEAQ (reference sequence). The length of the CDR3 is 14 residues. The CDR3 DNA reads as TGTGCCAGCAGCTTAGTTGCGGGGGACTATGGCTACACCTTC. Protein sequence: CASSLVAGDYGYTF.

V usage is TRBV7-3 and J usage is TRBJ2-5; D perhaps matches TRBD1 (6 bases). The CDR3 length is 13 residues. Trimming took off 5 bases at V and 5 bases at J, with 12 bases between the two ends. Germline assignment: CDR1 SGHTA and CDR2 FQGTGA. The CDR3 bases are TGTGCCAGCAGCCTCGGGACATCGGAGACCCAGTACTTC. This encodes CASSLGTSETQYF.

This chain uses TRBV10-2 with TRBJ2-5; TRBD2 is a possible D gene (7 bases). Germline V gene data show CDR1 as WSHSY and CDR2 as SAAADI. V lost 0 bases, J lost 1 base, and 12 bases lay in between. There are 16 residues in the CDR3. The CDR3 loop reads CASSESGGAFQETQYF. The CDR3 DNA reads as TGCGCCAGCAGTGAGTCTGGGGGGGCCTTCCAAGAGACCCAGTACTTC.

The chain is built from TRBV6-1 and TRBJ2-7; tentative D call: TRBD2 (6 bases). Trimming took 7 bases from V and 2 from J, leaving 15 bases between them. There are 14 residues in the CDR3. Per germline, CDR1 MNHNS and CDR2 SASEGT. The CDR3 protein is CASNLGLSPYEQYV. The CDR3 coding sequence is TGTGCCAGCAACTTGGGACTTTCCCCCTACGAGCAGTACGTC.

In its sample, this clone was seen a few times. Different DNA sequences within this sample yield the same CDR3. The rearrangement joins TRBV20-1 to TRBJ2-7; D is unclear. The CDR3 consists of 11 residues. Germline lookup yields CDR1 DFQATT and CDR2 SNEGSKA (reference sequence). The germline V and J ends were trimmed by 1 base and 3 bases, with 4 bases remaining between them. CDR3: CSARGGYEQYF. DNA for the CDR3: TGCAGTGCTAGAGGGGGCTACGAGCAGTACTTC.

The chain uses TRBV6-6 and TRBJ2-7; D call uncertain. The germline V and J ends were trimmed by 7 bases and 0 bases, with 10 bases remaining between them. The CDR3 spans 13 residues. CDR1 is MNHNY, CDR2 SVGAGI, per germline (reference sequence). CDR3 sequence: CASMHPPSYEQYF. The CDR3 coding sequence is TGTGCCAGCATGCATCCACCCTCCTACGAGCAGTACTTC.

The chain couples TRBV27 to TRBJ1-5; TRBD1 aligns across 11 bases. This CDR3 is built from 20 residues. The germline CDR1 and CDR2 sequences are MNHEY and SMNVEV (reference sequence). Trimming removed 5 bases from V and 4 bases from J; junction bases left unmatched: 19. As DNA, the CDR3 is TGTGCCAGCAGTCCGAGGGCCGGGACAGGGGGTTCCACGTGGAATCAGCCCCAGCATTTT. This translates into CASSPRAGTGGSTWNQPQHF.

This clone was counted only a few times. V usage is TRBV5-6 and J usage is TRBJ1-2, with D tentatively TRBD1 (5 bases). This CDR3 is 13 amino acids long. CDR1 and CDR2 from the germline V gene are SGHDT and YYEEEE. The V gene lost 0 bases and the J gene lost 6 bases, with 9 bases spanning the gap. This CDR3 reads CASSLVGGNGYTF. The CDR3 DNA follows: TGTGCCAGCAGCTTGGTGGGGGGTAATGGCTACACCTTC.

In this sample, this clone turned up a few times. J is TRBJ2-7 and V is TRBV7-8; 14 bases are a match to TRBD2. Trimming cost V 1 base and J 9 bases; bases outside gene matches: 8. CDR3 length: 16 amino acids. Germline values: CDR1 SGHVS, CDR2 FQNEAQ. CDR3 nucleotide sequence: TGTGCCAGCAGCTTAGGGGGGACTAGCGGGAGTGTTCGGCAGTACGTC. Residues: CASSLGGTSGSVRQYV.

This chain links TRBV19 with TRBJ2-2; TRBD1 agrees at 7 bases. The CDR3 spans 15 residues. CDR1 is LNHDA, CDR2 SQIVND, per germline (reference sequence). J lost 1 base, V lost 5 bases, and 4 bases had no gene match. The CDR3 loop reads CASSAWTGNTGELFF. The CDR3 bases are TGTGCCAGTAGTGCCTGGACAGGGAACACCGGGGAGCTGTTTTTT.

The rearrangement links TRBV11-2 to TRBJ2-2; the D is unclear. V was shortened by 0 bases and J by 8 bases, with 7 bases between the two germline ends. This CDR3 is 13 amino acids long. The germline V gene encodes CDR1 SGHAT and CDR2 FQNNGV. CDR3 bases: TGTGCCAGCAGCTTAGATAGTGCAGGGGAGCTGTTTTTT. This gives the protein CASSLDSAGELFF. Full variable domain (rest looked up from reference TRBV11-2 and TRBJ2-2): EAGVAQSPRYKIIEKRQSVAFWCNPISGHATLYWYQQILGQGPKLLIQFQNNGVVDDSQLPKDRFSAERLKGVDSTLKIQPAKLEDSAVYLCASSLDSAGELFFGEGSRLTVL.

The chain recombines TRBV27 with TRBJ2-1, with 15 bases identical to TRBD2. The CDR3 length is 16 residues. Germline loops: CDR1 MNHEY, CDR2 SMNVEV (reference sequence). V dropped 5 bases and J dropped 4; count of bases not matched to a gene: 3. The chain's CDR3 is CASSRGLAGGYNEQFF. The DNA for the CDR3 is TGTGCCAGCAGTCGGGGACTAGCGGGAGGATACAATGAGCAGTTCTTC.

This sequence joins TRBV4-3 and TRBJ2-3; the match to TRBD2 covers 8 bases. J lost 2 bases, V lost 0 bases, and 7 bases had no gene match. The CDR3 consists of 17 residues. The germline V gene encodes CDR1 LGHNA and CDR2 YSLEER. CDR3 amino acids: CASSQESGSLFTDTQYF. The CDR3 DNA is TGCGCCAGCAGCCAAGAAAGCGGGAGCCTATTCACAGATACGCAGTATTTT.

The V call is TRBV5-1, the J call TRBJ2-1; 7 positions match TRBD2. Germline assignment: CDR1 SGHRS and CDR2 YFSETQ. With 4 bases clipped from V and 3 bases from J, the junction kept 1 base outside the gene matches. This CDR3 has 13 amino acids. In nucleotides, the CDR3 is TGCGCCAGCAGCAGGGACTACTACAATGAGCAGTTCTTC. This encodes CASSRDYYNEQFF. The full variable domain, completed using reference TRBV5-1 and TRBJ2-1, is KAGVTQTPRYLIKTRGQQVTLSCSPISGHRSVSWYQQTPGQGLQFLFEYFSETQRNKGNFPGRFSGRQFSNSRSEMNVSTLELGDSALYLCASSRDYYNEQFFGPGTRLTVL.

This chain uses TRBV9 with TRBJ2-3; possible D gene TRBD2, 6 bases. The germline V gene has CDR1 SGDLS and CDR2 YYNGEE. The CDR3 is made up of 16 amino acids. V was cut by 0 bases and J by 0 bases, with 11 bases left in between. CDR3 sequence: CASSVVPGVSTDTQYF. For the CDR3, the DNA is TGTGCCAGCAGCGTAGTTCCGGGGGTGAGCACAGATACGCAGTATTTT.

This sequence joins TRBV7-2 and TRBJ2-7, with TRBD2 matching over 7 bases. This CDR3 region has 14 residues. The ends lost 6 bases at V and 0 bases at J; junction bases unmatched: 5. Germline V gives CDR1 SGHTA, CDR2 FQGNSA. The CDR3 is CASRRRESSYEQYV. CDR3 in DNA: TGTGCCAGCAGGAGGCGGGAGAGCTCCTACGAGCAGTACGTC.

V is TRBV18 and J is TRBJ1-5, with D tentatively TRBD1 (5 bases). Trimming removed 6 bases at V and 5 bases at J, with 14 bases between. Germline CDR1 KGHSH, CDR2 LQKENI. The CDR3 runs to 14 residues. Here the CDR3 reads CASSLGRVDQPQHF. CDR3 in DNA: TGTGCCAGCTCCTTGGGACGGGTGGATCAGCCCCAGCATTTT.

The chain uses TRBV9 and TRBJ1-6, with 7 bases lining up with TRBD1. V lost 4 bases and J lost 10; bases outside the gene matches: 8. This CDR3 has 14 amino acids. In germline, CDR1 is SGDLS, CDR2 YYNGEE. CDR3 DNA sequence: TGTGCCAGCAGCCCCGGGACAGTCGTATCACCCCTCCACTTT. The encoded protein is CASSPGTVVSPLHF.

The chain is built from TRBV13 and TRBJ2-2; TRBD2 agrees at 7 bases. V lost 1 base and J lost 0; bases outside the gene matches: 8. This CDR3 comprises 18 residues. From germline, CDR1 is PRHDT and CDR2 FYEKMQ (reference sequence). The CDR3 sequence: CASSLVGREGTNTGELFF. The CDR3 DNA follows: TGTGCCAGCAGCTTAGTAGGCAGGGAGGGAACGAACACCGGGGAGCTGTTTTTT.

Details on this clone: A junction boundary mismatches the germline segment, possibly from a read error. The V gene is TRBV28, the J gene TRBJ2-5, with D maybe TRBD2 (7 bases). Germline values: CDR1 MDHEN, CDR2 SYDVKM. The CDR3 sequence is 14 residues long. This CDR3 is CASSLSGVTGREDF. The CDR3, as DNA: TGTGCCAGCAGCCTATCCGGAGTGACAGGTCGGGAGGACTTC.

The J gene is TRBJ2-7, the V gene TRBV6-5, with TRBD1 matching 9 bases. Germline CDR1 reads MNHEY; CDR2 reads SVGAGI. V shed 2 bases, J shed 6 bases, and the junction held 5 bases outside the gene matches. The CDR3 has 14 residues. CDR3 loop: CASSYKRTGVEQYF. The CDR3 DNA follows: TGTGCCAGCAGTTACAAGCGGACAGGGGTCGAGCAGTACTTC.

This clone was detected only once. The V call is TRBV7-2, the J call TRBJ2-6; D possibly corresponds to TRBD1 (5 bases). The CDR3 sequence is 16 residues long. V was pared by 2 bases and J by 4 bases, with 12 bases between. Germline loops: CDR1 SGHTA, CDR2 FQGNSA. This chain's CDR3 is CASSLYPGSGANVLTF. The CDR3 bases are TGTGCCAGCAGCTTATACCCAGGGTCAGGGGCCAACGTCCTGACTTTC.

The chain uses TRBV18 and TRBJ1-1; 7 bases match TRBD1. Trimming removed 6 bases from V and 11 bases from J; junction bases left unmatched: 15. The CDR3 runs to 14 residues. CDR1 is KGHSH and CDR2 is LQKENI in the germline V gene. CDR3 sequence: CASSNVRDSIYAFF. For the CDR3, the DNA is TGTGCCAGCTCTAATGTCCGGGACAGCATCTACGCTTTCTTT.

In DNA form, the CDR3 reads TGCGCCAGCAGCTCCTCGGGACAGGGGTCGGCTAATGAAAAACTGTTTTTT. This sequence encodes CASSSSGQGSANEKLFF. The chain employs TRBV5-1 and TRBJ1-4, with 10 bases matching TRBD1. V shed 3 bases, J shed 3 bases, and the junction held 8 bases outside the gene matches. The CDR3 is 17 residues long. CDR1 and CDR2 (germline): SGHRS, YFSETQ.